The 13 T cell receptor beta chains listed next were all sequenced from one sample in a study of Ad26.COV2.S vaccination and SARS-CoV-2 variants. Only in-frame clones appear in the TCRdb table, and some are missing; sequencing was by immunoSEQ multiplex PCR. The data hold about 330,000 clones, with approximately 87% observed a single time. Treatment here: some 19 received Ad26.COV2.S at low or high dose, single or two shots; roughly 5 received placebo; per-sample allocation not given. Sampling happened 63 days after the first vaccine or placebo injection. Sample: peripheral blood, taken in a trial of Ad26.COV2.S vaccine versus placebo. The receptors shown here come from a person aged 18-65 years who received the Ad26.COV2.S COVID-19 vaccine or a placebo.

The chain carries TRBV10-3 and TRBJ1-5; no reliable D call. Germline CDR1 reads ENHRY; CDR2 reads SYGVKD. The V and J ends lost 6 bases and 1 base respectively, with 4 bases between them. The CDR3 has 12 residues. The CDR3 nucleotides read TGTGCCATCAGCGACAGCAATCAGCCCCAGCATTTT. As protein: CAISDSNQPQHF.

The chain is built from TRBV6-1 and TRBJ2-1, with TRBD2 matching 7 bases. The CDR3 has 16 residues. CDR1 MNHNS and CDR2 SASEGT come from the germline V gene. V dropped 3 bases and J dropped 7; count of bases not matched to a gene: 12. CDR3 nucleotide sequence: TGTGCCAGCAGTGAGGAGATTGGGACGGGACTAAATGAGCAGTTCTTC. As protein: CASSEEIGTGLNEQFF.

This clone has a single count. This chain joins TRBV5-1 and TRBJ2-5; D might be TRBD2 (6 bases). V was shortened by 4 bases and J by 4 bases, with 17 bases between the two germline ends. This CDR3 spans 15 amino acids. CDR1 SGHRS and CDR2 YFSETQ come from the germline V gene. DNA for the CDR3: TGCGCCAGCAGCCCCGAGTGGGCCGGGGGAGAGACCCAGTACTTC. Translated, it gives CASSPEWAGGETQYF.

The rearrangement uses TRBV4-3 and TRBJ2-3; D unclear. Germline-derived CDR1 and CDR2 are LGHNA and YSLEER. The CDR3 covers 15 residues. The V end lost 4 bases, the J end lost 2 bases, and 13 bases lay between the germline ends. CDR3 DNA: TGCGCCAGCAGCCGAGACCACCCCCCCACAGATACGCAGTATTTT. Translation: CASSRDHPPTDTQYF.

This clone has a single count. The chain couples TRBV5-6 to TRBJ2-3; TRBD2 is a possible D gene (6 bases). The CDR3 has 16 amino acids. Per germline, CDR1 SGHDT and CDR2 YYEEEE. The germline V and J ends were trimmed by 1 base and 2 bases, with 14 bases remaining between them. The CDR3 spells CASSLTGRGDTDTQYF. The CDR3 DNA follows: TGTGCCAGCAGCTTGACAGGCCGCGGGGACACAGATACGCAGTATTTT.

J is TRBJ1-1 and V is TRBV5-5; D gene uncertain. V lost 1 base and J 6 bases, leaving 7 bases between the germline ends. Per germline, CDR1 SGHKS and CDR2 YYEKEE (reference sequence). This CDR3 contains 12 residues. CDR3 amino acids: CASSLSGAEAFF. CDR3 sequence (DNA): TGTGCCAGCAGCTTGTCTGGGGCTGAAGCTTTCTTT.

This chain joins TRBV7-9 and TRBJ2-5; a possible D gene is TRBD1 (6 bases). Germline CDR1 reads SEHNR; CDR2 reads FQNEAQ (reference sequence). Trimming took 4 bases from V and 2 from J, leaving 11 bases between them. The CDR3 extends over 14 amino acids. The CDR3, as DNA: TGTGCCAGCAGCTCCCCAGGGGCTCAAGAGACCCAGTACTTC. Translated, it gives CASSSPGAQETQYF.

The chain uses TRBV3-1 (or the pseudogene TRBV3-2) and TRBJ1-2; possible D gene TRBD1, 6 bases. V was pared by 1 base and J by 4 bases, with 13 bases between. CDR3 size: 15 residues. Germline values: CDR1 LGHDT, CDR2 YNNKEL (reference sequence). The DNA for the CDR3 is TGTGCCAGCAGCCAAGTTTCGACAGGCACCTATGGCTACACCTTC. Residues: CASSQVSTGTYGYTF.

V gene TRBV2 combines with J gene TRBJ1-5; D remains unclear. The CDR3 extends over 13 amino acids. In germline, CDR1 is SNHLY, CDR2 FYNNEI. The germline V and J ends were trimmed by 3 bases and 11 bases, with 14 bases remaining between them. CDR3 nucleotides: TGTGCCAGCAGTGACCACGGACGGGTGTCCCAGCATTTT. Translating it yields CASSDHGRVSQHF.

The chain links TRBV29-1 to TRBJ1-4; 10 bases line up with TRBD1. Germline V gene sequence: CDR1 SQVTM, CDR2 ANQGSEA. V gave up 7 bases and J gave up 8 bases; unmatched junction bases: 7. The CDR3 consists of 13 residues. The CDR3 nucleotides are TGCAGCGCAACCGGGACAGGGGTCGAAAAACTGTTTTTT. Protein: CSATGTGVEKLFF.

V usage is TRBV6-6 and J usage is TRBJ1-5; no clear D gene. This CDR3 is built from 14 residues. Germline assignment: CDR1 MNHNY and CDR2 SVGAGI (reference sequence). Trimming removed 7 bases at V and 4 bases at J, with 14 bases between. The CDR3 DNA sequence: TGTGCCAGCATGCGCGTCACGGGGAATCAGCCCCAGCATTTT. Translating it yields CASMRVTGNQPQHF.

V is TRBV7-2 and J is TRBJ1-2; TRBD1 matches 7 bases. The CDR3 has 14 amino acids. Losses at the gene ends were 4 bases for V and 6 bases for J; bases not matched to a gene: 8. Germline V gives CDR1 SGHTA, CDR2 FQGNSA. The CDR3 region is CASSSRQGQNGYTF. Written as DNA, the CDR3 is TGTGCCAGCAGCTCGCGACAGGGCCAAAATGGCTACACCTTC.

The V gene is TRBV10-3, the J gene TRBJ2-7, with 12 bases identical to TRBD2. The CDR3 loop spans 13 amino acids. Germline CDR1 is ENHRY and CDR2 is SYGVKD. J gave up 5 bases and V 5 bases, and 1 base lay outside the gene matches. The CDR3 region is CAISRLAGDEQYV. CDR3 coding DNA: TGTGCCATCAGTCGACTAGCGGGAGACGAGCAGTACGTC.